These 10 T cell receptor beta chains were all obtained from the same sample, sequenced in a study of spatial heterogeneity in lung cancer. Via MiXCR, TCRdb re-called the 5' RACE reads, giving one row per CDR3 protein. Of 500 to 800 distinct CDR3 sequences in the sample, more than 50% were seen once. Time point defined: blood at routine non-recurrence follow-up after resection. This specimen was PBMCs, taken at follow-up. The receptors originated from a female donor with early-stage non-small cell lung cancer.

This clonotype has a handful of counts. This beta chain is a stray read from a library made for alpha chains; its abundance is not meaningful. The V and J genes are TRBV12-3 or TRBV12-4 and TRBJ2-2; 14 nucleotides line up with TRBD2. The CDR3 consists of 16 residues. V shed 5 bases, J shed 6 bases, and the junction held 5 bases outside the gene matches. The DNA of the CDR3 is TGTGCCAGCAGTCCGGGGACTAGCGGGGGCCCCGGGGAGCTGTTTTTT. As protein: CASSPGTSGGPGELFF.

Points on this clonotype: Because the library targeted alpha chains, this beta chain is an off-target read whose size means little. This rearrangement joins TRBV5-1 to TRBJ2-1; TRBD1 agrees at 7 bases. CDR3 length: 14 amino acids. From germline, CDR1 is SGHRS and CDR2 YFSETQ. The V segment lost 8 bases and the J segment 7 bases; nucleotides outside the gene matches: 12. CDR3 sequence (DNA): TGCGCCAGGTGGGACAGACCACAGGGAAATGAGCAGTTCTTC. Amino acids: CARWDRPQGNEQFF.

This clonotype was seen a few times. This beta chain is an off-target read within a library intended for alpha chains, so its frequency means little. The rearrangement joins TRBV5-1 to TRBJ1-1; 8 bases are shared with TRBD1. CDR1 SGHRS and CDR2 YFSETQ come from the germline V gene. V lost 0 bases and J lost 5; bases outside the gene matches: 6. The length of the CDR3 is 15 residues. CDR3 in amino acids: CASSLGTGGMTEAFF. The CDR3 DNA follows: TGCGCCAGCAGCTTGGGAACAGGGGGGATGACTGAAGCTTTCTTT.

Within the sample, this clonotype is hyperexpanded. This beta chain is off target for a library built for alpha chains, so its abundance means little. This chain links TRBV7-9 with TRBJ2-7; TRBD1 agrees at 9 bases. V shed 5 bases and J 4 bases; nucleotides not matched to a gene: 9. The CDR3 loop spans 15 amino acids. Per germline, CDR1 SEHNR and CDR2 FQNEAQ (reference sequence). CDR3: CASSLTGTGPYEQYF. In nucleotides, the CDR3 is TGTGCCAGCAGCCTAACCGGGACAGGGCCTTACGAGCAGTACTTC.

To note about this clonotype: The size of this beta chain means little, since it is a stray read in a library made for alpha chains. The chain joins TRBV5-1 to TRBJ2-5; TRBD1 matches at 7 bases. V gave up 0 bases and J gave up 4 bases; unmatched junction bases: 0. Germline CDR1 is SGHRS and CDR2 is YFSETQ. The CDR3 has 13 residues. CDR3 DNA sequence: TGCGCCAGCAGCTTGGGACAGGGAGAGACCCAGTACTTC. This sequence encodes CASSLGQGETQYF.

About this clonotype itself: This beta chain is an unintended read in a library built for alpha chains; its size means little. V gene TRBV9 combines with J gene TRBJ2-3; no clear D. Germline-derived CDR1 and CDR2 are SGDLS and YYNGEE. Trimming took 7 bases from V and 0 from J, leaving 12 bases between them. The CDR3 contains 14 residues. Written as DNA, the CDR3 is TGTGCCAGCTGCGCCAGGACCAGCACAGATACGCAGTATTTT. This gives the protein CASCARTSTDTQYF.

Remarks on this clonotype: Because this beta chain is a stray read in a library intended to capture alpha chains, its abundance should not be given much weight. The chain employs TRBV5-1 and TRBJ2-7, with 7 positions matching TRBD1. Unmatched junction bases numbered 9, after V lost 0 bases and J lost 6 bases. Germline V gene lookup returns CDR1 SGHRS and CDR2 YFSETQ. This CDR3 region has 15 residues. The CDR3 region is CASSLGDSGHPEQYF. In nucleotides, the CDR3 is TGCGCCAGCAGCTTGGGGGACAGTGGCCATCCCGAGCAGTACTTC.

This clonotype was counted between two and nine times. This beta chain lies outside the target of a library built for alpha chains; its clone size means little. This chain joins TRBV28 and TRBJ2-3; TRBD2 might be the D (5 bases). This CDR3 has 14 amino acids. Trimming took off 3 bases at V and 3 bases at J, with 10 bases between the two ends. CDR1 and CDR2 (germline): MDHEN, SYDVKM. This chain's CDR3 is CASSFLAGTDTQYF. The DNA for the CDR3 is TGTGCCAGCAGTTTTCTAGCTGGTACAGATACGCAGTATTTT.

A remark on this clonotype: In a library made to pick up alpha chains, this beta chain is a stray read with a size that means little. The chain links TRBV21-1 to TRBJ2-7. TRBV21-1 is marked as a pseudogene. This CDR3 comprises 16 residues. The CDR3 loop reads CASSKEKDGSSYEQYF. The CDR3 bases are TGTGCCAGCAGCAAAGAGAAGGACGGGAGCTCCTACGAGCAGTACTTC.

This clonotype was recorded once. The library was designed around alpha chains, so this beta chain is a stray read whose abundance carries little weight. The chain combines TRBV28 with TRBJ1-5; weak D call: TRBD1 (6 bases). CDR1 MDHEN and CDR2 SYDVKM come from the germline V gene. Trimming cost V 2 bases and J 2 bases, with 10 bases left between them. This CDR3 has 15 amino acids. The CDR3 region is CASSLPWTGNQPQHF. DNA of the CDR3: TGTGCCAGCAGTTTACCTTGGACAGGCAATCAGCCCCAGCATTTT. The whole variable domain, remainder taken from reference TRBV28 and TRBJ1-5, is DVKVTQSSRYLVKRTGEKVFLECVQDMDHENMFWYRQDPGLGLRLIYFSYDVKMKEKGDIPEGYSVSREKKERFSLILESASTNQTSMYLCASSLPWTGNQPQHFGDGTRLSIL.